The 27 T cell receptor beta chains listed next were all sequenced from one sample in a study of T cells in Graves' hyperthyroidism and ophthalmopathy. Amplification yielded TCR beta CDR3 regions, with RNA transcripts as the source. TCR CDR3 regions were first amplified by RT-PCR with HTBI primers. TCRdb called the multiplex PCR reads again in MiXCR, with one record for every CDR3 protein. Of approximately 420,000 distinct CDR3 sequences listed, about 16% are singletons. Sequenced sample: blood. The source is a woman under 40 with Graves' hyperthyroidism.

This clonotype has at least ten counts. V and J are TRBV12-3 or TRBV12-4 and TRBJ2-7; 9 positions match TRBD1. CDR3 length: 14 residues. The V and J ends lost 3 bases and 4 bases, in that order; junction bases with no gene match: 4. The CDR3 sequence is CASSLGDREYEQYF. CDR3 coding DNA: TGTGCCAGCAGTTTGGGGGACAGGGAGTACGAGCAGTACTTC.

V usage is TRBV6-1 and J usage is TRBJ2-6; D is possibly TRBD1 (6 bases). Trimming pared 8 bases from V and 2 bases from J, leaving 10 bases between. Germline-derived CDR1 and CDR2 are MNHNS and SASEGT. CDR3 length equals 14 residues. Here the CDR3 reads CASGQGPGANVLTF. In DNA form, the CDR3 reads TGTGCCAGCGGTCAGGGGCCTGGGGCCAACGTCCTGACTTTC.

Ten or more counts support this clonotype. For the CDR3, the DNA is TGCAGCGGGAGGACAGGGGGCTCGAACACTGAAGCTTTCTTT. Amino acid sequence: CSGRTGGSNTEAFF. This chain links TRBV29-1 with TRBJ1-1; 11 nucleotides align to TRBD1. Trimming cost V 7 bases and J 1 base; bases outside gene matches: 5. Germline V gene data show CDR1 as SQVTM and CDR2 as ANQGSEA. This CDR3 contains 14 residues.

The table lists this clonotype with many counts. The DNA of the CDR3 is TGTGCCAGCAAACTAGCGGGGAGCTCCTACGAGCAGTACTTC. This codes for CASKLAGSSYEQYF. This chain connects TRBV27 to TRBJ2-7, with 10 bases lining up with TRBD2. With 7 bases clipped from V and 0 bases from J, the junction kept 3 bases outside the gene matches. Germline assignment: CDR1 MNHEY and CDR2 SMNVEV (reference sequence). The CDR3 has 14 amino acids.

This clonotype was observed a few times. The chain joins TRBV5-1 to TRBJ2-5, with D maybe TRBD2 (5 bases). V gave up 0 bases and J gave up 1 base, with 16 bases separating them. CDR1 SGHRS and CDR2 YFSETQ come from the germline V gene. The CDR3 is 17 residues long. The CDR3 DNA is TGCGCCAGCAGCTTGGCCTCGCGGGCTCAACTCCAAGAGACCCAGTACTTC. Amino acid sequence: CASSLASRAQLQETQYF.

The table lists this clonotype with a few counts. The chain is built from TRBV3-1 and TRBJ1-4; 10 bases align to TRBD1. Germline values: CDR1 LGHDT, CDR2 YNNKEL (reference sequence). The ends lost 5 bases at V and 7 bases at J; junction bases unmatched: 10. The CDR3 has 16 amino acids. The CDR3 reads CASSGRGGTGVEKLFF. The CDR3 DNA reads as TGTGCCAGCAGCGGAAGAGGCGGGACAGGGGTTGAAAAACTGTTTTTT.

A few counts support this clonotype. The chain couples TRBV6-1 to TRBJ1-1; TRBD1 matches 7 bases. Germline CDR1 reads MNHNS; CDR2 reads SASEGT. The ends lost 5 bases at V and 10 bases at J; junction bases unmatched: 7. The CDR3 is 12 residues long. CDR3 residues: CASSRNRGRAFF. The CDR3 nucleotides read TGTGCCAGCAGTAGAAACAGGGGTCGAGCTTTCTTT.

The rearrangement links TRBV18 to TRBJ1-5; tentatively, D is TRBD1 (6 bases). This CDR3 is 14 amino acids long. Germline V lookup: CDR1 KGHSH, CDR2 LQKENI. Trimming removed 2 bases from V and 4 bases from J, with 9 bases in between. DNA for the CDR3: TGTGCCAGCTCACCAACACAGGGTAATCAGCCCCAGCATTTT. It encodes CASSPTQGNQPQHF.

A single count supports this clonotype. The chain combines TRBV28 with TRBJ2-7, with 7 positions matching TRBD2. Trimming removed 6 bases from V and 5 bases from J; junction bases left unmatched: 10. The CDR3 contains 14 residues. From germline, CDR1 is MDHEN and CDR2 SYDVKM. CDR3 region: CASSLNLAVHEQYF. Written as DNA, the CDR3 is TGTGCCAGCAGCTTAAACCTAGCGGTCCACGAGCAGTACTTC.

With respect to this clonotype: A read error may be the cause here, since a much bigger clone is one base away. The chain carries TRBV6-2 or TRBV6-3 and TRBJ2-5; D perhaps matches TRBD1 (5 bases). Germline-derived CDR1 and CDR2 are MNHEY and SVGEGT. This CDR3 comprises 13 residues. CDR3 in DNA: TGTGCCAGCAGCGGACACAATCAAGAGACCCAGCACTTC. Encoded protein: CASSGHNQETQHF.

The sample holds a few counts of this clonotype. The CDR3 loop is CAISESVGREKLFF. The CDR3 nucleotides are TGTGCCATCAGTGAGTCTGTAGGGCGAGAAAAACTGTTTTTT. The V gene is TRBV10-3, the J gene TRBJ1-4; D ambiguous. CDR1 and CDR2 from the germline V gene are ENHRY and SYGVKD. The CDR3 extends over 14 amino acids. Trimming removed 0 bases at V and 8 bases at J, with 10 bases between.

In this sample, this clonotype turned up many times. The gene calls are TRBV27 and TRBJ2-1; D might be TRBD2 (6 bases). The CDR3 is made up of 15 amino acids. V was trimmed by 7 bases and J by 4 bases, leaving 17 bases between them. The germline CDR1 and CDR2 sequences are MNHEY and SMNVEV (reference sequence). The CDR3 region is CASTQASGWYNEQFF. The CDR3 DNA sequence: TGTGCCAGCACCCAAGCAAGCGGGTGGTACAATGAGCAGTTCTTC.

This clonotype was counted at least ten times. The V gene is TRBV4-2, the J gene TRBJ1-1; D not certain. Germline V CDR1 and CDR2: LGHNA, YNFKEQ. The CDR3 has 14 amino acids. The germline V and J ends were trimmed by 0 bases and 7 bases, with 12 bases remaining between them. CDR3 protein: CASSQDPPQREAFF. CDR3 in DNA: TGTGCCAGCAGCCAAGATCCCCCCCAACGTGAAGCTTTCTTT.

This clonotype was picked up many times. V and J are TRBV3-1 and TRBJ2-5, with D possibly matching TRBD2 (6 bases). CDR3 length: 15 residues. V was shortened by 3 bases and J by 5 bases, with 16 bases between the two germline ends. CDR1 and CDR2 from the germline V gene are LGHDT and YNNKEL (reference sequence). The CDR3 DNA is TGTGCCAGCAGCCAGGGGATTCGGGGGTCGGAGACCCAGTACTTC. Translating gives CASSQGIRGSETQYF.

This clonotype was found many times. The CDR3 region is CASSFNGGADQPQHF. In DNA, the CDR3 is TGTGCCAGCAGTTTTAACGGGGGCGCAGATCAGCCCCAGCATTTT. This rearrangement joins TRBV12-3 or TRBV12-4 to TRBJ1-5; D perhaps matches TRBD1 (6 bases). V was shortened by 3 bases and J by 5 bases, with 14 bases between the two germline ends. This CDR3 is 15 amino acids long.

This clonotype was found a few times. V and J are TRBV2 and TRBJ2-3; 12 positions match TRBD1. Losses at the gene ends were 5 bases for V and 2 bases for J; bases not matched to a gene: 2. This CDR3 spans 15 amino acids. CDR1 and CDR2 from the germline V gene are SNHLY and FYNNEI. The CDR3 reads CASSRGQGATDTQYF. DNA of the CDR3: TGTGCCAGCAGTCGGGGACAGGGGGCCACAGATACGCAGTATTTT. The variable domain in full, completed from reference TRBV2 and TRBJ2-3, reads EPEVTQTPSHQVTQMGQEVILRCVPISNHLYFYWYRQILGQKVEFLVSFYNNEISEKSEIFDDQFSVERPDGSNFTLKIRSTKLEDSAMYFCASSRGQGATDTQYFGPGTRLTVL.

The chain combines TRBV19 with TRBJ2-7, with 7 bases matching TRBD1. Germline-derived CDR1 and CDR2 are LNHDA and SQIVND (reference sequence). CDR3 length: 14 amino acids. Trimming cost V 6 bases and J 3 bases; bases outside gene matches: 8. Here the CDR3 DNA reads TGTGCCAGTAGAGAGGGGCAGGGGGTCTACGAGCAGTACTTC. Its protein is CASREGQGVYEQYF.

This chain uses TRBV12-3 or TRBV12-4 with TRBJ2-7, with TRBD1 as a possible D gene (6 bases). The CDR3 runs 14 residues. V was shortened by 3 bases and J by 5 bases, with 14 bases between the two germline ends. The CDR3 DNA is TGTGCCAGCAGTTTCCGGCAGGGGAAGCACGAGCAGTACTTC. It specifies CASSFRQGKHEQYF.

This clonotype was seen ten or more times. The chain carries TRBV7-2 and TRBJ2-3, with TRBD1 matching 7 bases. This CDR3 is built from 15 residues. V shed 0 bases, J shed 2 bases, and the junction held 2 bases outside the gene matches. Germline V gives CDR1 SGHTA, CDR2 FQGNSA. The CDR3 bases are TGTGCCAGCAGCTTAGCGGGGACAGACACAGATACGCAGTATTTT. It yields the protein CASSLAGTDTDTQYF.

Many counts were recorded for this clonotype. V usage is TRBV11-2 and J usage is TRBJ2-3; TRBD2 matches 7 bases. V lost 3 bases to trimming and J lost 0 bases; unmatched junction nucleotides: 9. There are 17 residues in the CDR3. Germline V gives CDR1 SGHAT, CDR2 FQNNGV. This CDR3 is CASSLGRAGTSTDTQYF. CDR3 nucleotides: TGTGCCAGCAGCTTGGGTCGAGCGGGGACTAGCACAGATACGCAGTATTTT.

CDR3 protein: CASSPAADTQYF. CDR3 sequence (DNA): TGCGCCAGCAGCCCGGCCGCAGATACGCAGTATTTT. V is TRBV5-1 and J is TRBJ2-3; the D is unclear. V gave up 4 bases and J gave up 4 bases, with 7 bases separating them. The CDR3 loop spans 12 amino acids. Germline CDR1 is SGHRS and CDR2 is YFSETQ.

The genes are TRBV10-3 and TRBJ2-5; 7 bases fit TRBD1. The CDR3 runs 14 residues. Per the germline V gene, CDR1 is ENHRY and CDR2 is SYGVKD. V gave up 5 bases and J gave up 5 bases; unmatched junction bases: 8. CDR3 sequence (DNA): TGTGCCATCAGTATCGACAGGGATCAGGAGACCCAGTACTTC. This encodes CAISIDRDQETQYF.

This clonotype occurred many times. The chain has TRBV6-5 and TRBJ2-7; 10 bases align to TRBD1. This CDR3 contains 16 residues. The V gene end was trimmed by 5 bases and the J gene end by 2 bases; junction bases not matched to a gene: 9. Germline CDR1 is MNHEY and CDR2 is SVGAGI. The CDR3 nucleotides are TGTGCCAGCAGTGCGACAGGGGGCTCATTTACCTACGAGCAGTACTTC. This sequence encodes CASSATGGSFTYEQYF.

In its sample, this clonotype was seen many times. The chain employs TRBV28 and TRBJ2-7, with TRBD2 matching over 14 bases. Germline V gives CDR1 MDHEN, CDR2 SYDVKM. This CDR3 contains 15 residues. After removal of 5 bases from V and 6 bases from J, the junction contained 6 bases not matched to a gene. In DNA form, the CDR3 reads TGTGCCAGCAGTCCGGCGACTAGCGGGAGGGCCGAGCAGTACTTC. Its protein product is CASSPATSGRAEQYF.

This clonotype was observed a few times. The rearrangement joins TRBV5-1 to TRBJ2-1, with 12 bases matching TRBD2. V lost 3 bases to trimming and J lost 6 bases; unmatched junction nucleotides: 4. Looked up from germline, CDR1 is SGHRS and CDR2 is YFSETQ. The CDR3 has 15 residues. The CDR3 loop reads CASSWLAGGGNEQFF. The DNA for the CDR3 is TGCGCCAGCAGCTGGCTAGCGGGAGGGGGCAATGAGCAGTTCTTC.

This chain connects TRBV7-9 to TRBJ2-7; TRBD2 might be the D (6 bases). Trimming pared 4 bases from V and 0 bases from J, leaving 16 bases between. Germline values: CDR1 SEHNR, CDR2 FQNEAQ (reference sequence). This CDR3 is built from 16 residues. CDR3 in DNA: TGTGCCAGCAGCTATCTACCGGGACTCGGCTCCTACGAGCAGTACTTC. As protein: CASSYLPGLGSYEQYF. Using reference TRBV7-9 and TRBJ2-7 for the parts outside the CDR3, the full variable domain is DTGVSQNPRHKITKRGQNVTFRCDPISEHNRLYWYRQTLGQGPEFLTYFQNEAQLEKSRLLSDRFSAERPKGSFSTLEIQRTEQGDSAMYLCASSYLPGLGSYEQYFGPGTRLTVT.

The table lists this clonotype with a few counts. The gene calls are TRBV28 and TRBJ2-3; TRBD2 is a possible D gene (5 bases). In germline, CDR1 is MDHEN, CDR2 SYDVKM. CDR3 length: 13 amino acids. The V gene lost 6 bases and the J gene lost 3 bases, with 10 bases spanning the gap. The CDR3 loop reads CASRGPGTDTQYF. CDR3 DNA: TGTGCCAGCAGAGGGCCGGGGACAGATACGCAGTATTTT.